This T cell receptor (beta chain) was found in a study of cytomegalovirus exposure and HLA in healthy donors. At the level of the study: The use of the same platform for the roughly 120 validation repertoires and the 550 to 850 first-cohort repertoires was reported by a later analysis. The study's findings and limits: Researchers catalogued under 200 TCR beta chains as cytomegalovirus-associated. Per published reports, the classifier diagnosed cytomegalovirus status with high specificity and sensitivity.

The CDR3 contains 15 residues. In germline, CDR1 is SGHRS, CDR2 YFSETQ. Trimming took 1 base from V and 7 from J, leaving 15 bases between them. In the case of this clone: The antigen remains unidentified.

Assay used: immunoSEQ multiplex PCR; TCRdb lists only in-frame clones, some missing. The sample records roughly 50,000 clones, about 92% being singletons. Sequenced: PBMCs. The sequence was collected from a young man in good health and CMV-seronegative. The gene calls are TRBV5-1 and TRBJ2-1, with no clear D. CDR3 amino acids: CASSLINSRMNEQFF. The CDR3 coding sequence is TGCGCCAGCAGCTTGATCAACTCTAGAATGAATGAGCAGTTCTTC. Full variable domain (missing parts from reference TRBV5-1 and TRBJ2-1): KAGVTQTPRYLIKTRGQQVTLSCSPISGHRSVSWYQQTPGQGLQFLFEYFSETQRNKGNFPGRFSGRQFSNSRSEMNVSTLELGDSALYLCASSLINSRMNEQFFGPGTRLTVL.